These 4 T cell receptor beta chains were all obtained from the same sample, sequenced in a study of blood T cell repertoires in COVID-19. Libraries were prepared by immunoSEQ multiplex PCR; TCRdb keeps only in-frame clonotypes and omits some of them. The table includes 300,000 to 350,000 clones, roughly 90% detected once. Material: PBMCs or T cells enriched from blood (not recorded which). The receptor source for this set is a woman aged 25 to 45 who had been exposed to COVID-19.

The chain joins TRBV7-9 to TRBJ2-7; 9 bases agree with TRBD1. CDR3 length equals 14 residues. Germline V gives CDR1 SEHNR, CDR2 FQNEAQ (reference sequence). The trim removed 3 bases at V and 4 bases at J, leaving 4 bases unmatched. The CDR3 spells CASSFRDRAYEQYF. CDR3 nucleotides: TGTGCCAGCAGCTTCCGGGACAGGGCGTACGAGCAGTACTTC.

V usage is TRBV11-2 and J usage is TRBJ2-3, with 9 bases aligning to TRBD1. Germline V gives CDR1 SGHAT, CDR2 FQNNGV. CDR3 length: 20 amino acids. Trimming removed 0 bases from V and 3 bases from J; junction bases left unmatched: 16. The CDR3 DNA reads as TGTGCCAGCAGCTTAGAGCCCCCGTCTAGGACAGGGGCGTTAACAGATACGCAGTATTTT. It encodes CASSLEPPSRTGALTDTQYF.

The V gene is TRBV19, the J gene TRBJ1-2; D not certain. CDR1 LNHDA and CDR2 SQIVND come from the germline V gene (reference sequence). The CDR3 totals 13 residues. Trimming removed 6 bases at V and 8 bases at J, with 16 bases between. CDR3 sequence reads: CASSPRQIGGYTF. The CDR3 DNA sequence: TGTGCCAGTAGCCCAAGGCAGATCGGGGGCTACACCTTC.

The V and J genes are TRBV5-1 and TRBJ1-2; 10 positions match TRBD1. CDR1 and CDR2 from the germline V gene are SGHRS and YFSETQ. V dropped 4 bases and J dropped 0; count of bases not matched to a gene: 6. The CDR3 spans 16 residues. CDR3 protein: CASSGGTGETNYGYTF. The CDR3 DNA reads TGCGCCAGCAGCGGGGGGACAGGGGAAACTAACTATGGCTACACCTTC.